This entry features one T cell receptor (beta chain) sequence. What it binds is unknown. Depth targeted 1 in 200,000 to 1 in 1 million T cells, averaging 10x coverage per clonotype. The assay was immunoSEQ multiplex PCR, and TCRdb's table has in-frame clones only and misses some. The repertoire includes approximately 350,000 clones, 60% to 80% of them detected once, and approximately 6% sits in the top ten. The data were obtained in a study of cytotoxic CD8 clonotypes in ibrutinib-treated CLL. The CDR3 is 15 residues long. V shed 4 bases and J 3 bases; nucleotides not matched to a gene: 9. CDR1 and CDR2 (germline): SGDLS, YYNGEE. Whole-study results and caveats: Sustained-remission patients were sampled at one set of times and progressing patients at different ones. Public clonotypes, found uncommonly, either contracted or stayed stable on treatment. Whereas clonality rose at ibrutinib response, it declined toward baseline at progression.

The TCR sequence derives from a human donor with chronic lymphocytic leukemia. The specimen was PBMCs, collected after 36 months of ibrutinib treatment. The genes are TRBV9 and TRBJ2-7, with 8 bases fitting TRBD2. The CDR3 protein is CASSYGLASGYEQYF. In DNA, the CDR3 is TGTGCCAGCAGCTACGGACTAGCCTCCGGCTACGAGCAGTACTTC.